The source of this T cell receptor beta chain is a study of T cells in Graves' hyperthyroidism and ophthalmopathy. The V gene lost 6 bases and the J gene lost 4 bases, with 4 bases spanning the gap. Germline assignment: CDR1 MGHDK and CDR2 SYGVNS. The CDR3 totals 11 residues. Researchers took RNA transcripts and amplified the TCR beta CDR3 regions from them. Using the HTBI primer set, a first-round RT-PCR was run on the TCR CDR3. TCRdb itself ran the multiplex PCR reads through MiXCR, one entry per CDR3 protein. This table holds a few hundred thousand distinct CDR3 sequences, about 18% found once. In this sample, this clonotype turned up a few times. Ophthalmopathy in the patients scored at least 3 on Clinical Activity Score and at least 4 on NOSPECS grade, lasting under 3 months. The diagnoses drew upon clinical symptoms, serum thyroxine and TRAb, thyroid ultrasound and orbital computed tomography.

This rearrangement joins TRBV25-1 to TRBJ2-1; no clear D gene. This receptor was taken from a man between 18 and 35 years old with Graves' ophthalmopathy. Sequenced sample: blood. In DNA form, the CDR3 reads TGTGCCAGCAGCAAGTACAATGAGCAGTTCTTC. Residues: CASSKYNEQFF.